Below, 2 T cell receptor beta chains from the same sample are listed, as sequenced in a study of T cells in Graves' hyperthyroidism and ophthalmopathy. There were TCR beta CDR3 regions amplified from RNA transcripts. RT-PCR in the first round (using the HTBI primer set) targeted the TCR CDR3. Using its own MiXCR run on the multiplex PCR reads, TCRdb lists one record per CDR3 protein. The repertoire includes about 620,000 distinct CDR3 sequences, around 15% of them detected once, and approximately 3.9% sits in the top ten. Input material: blood. These receptors were collected from a woman in her 30s with Graves' hyperthyroidism.

This clonotype was counted ten times or more. V is TRBV6-2 or TRBV6-3 and J is TRBJ2-1; TRBD1 is a possible D gene (6 bases). The germline V gene encodes CDR1 MNHEY and CDR2 SVGEGT. The V end lost 10 bases, the J end lost 3 bases, and 13 bases lay between the germline ends. CDR3 length: 13 residues. The CDR3 is CAITGQLYNEQFF. The CDR3 coding sequence is TGTGCCATCACCGGACAGCTCTACAATGAGCAGTTCTTC.

This clonotype was seen a few times. The chain recombines TRBV11-3 with TRBJ2-7, with D perhaps TRBD2 (5 bases). This CDR3 region has 14 residues. V shed 1 base and J shed 5 bases, with 12 bases lying between them. CDR1 and CDR2 (germline): SGHNT, YENEEA. CDR3 amino acids: CASSLGGSVDEQYF. For the CDR3, the DNA is TGTGCCAGCAGCTTAGGAGGGTCAGTCGACGAGCAGTACTTC.